The 29 T cell receptor beta chains given below trace back to one sample, sequenced in a study of cytomegalovirus exposure and HLA in healthy donors. Researchers ran the PCR with 60 Vbeta and 13 Jbeta primers. TCRdb keeps only in-frame clones here, not all; method: immunoSEQ multiplex PCR. The repertoire holds 150,000 to 200,000 clones, with around four fifths as singletons. Specimen: PBMCs. The receptors were gathered from a female donor in good health and CMV-seronegative.

The V and J genes are TRBV4-3 and TRBJ1-6, with TRBD1 as a possible D gene (5 bases). CDR1 LGHNA and CDR2 YSLEER come from the germline V gene. V was cut by 0 bases and J by 1 base, with 10 bases left in between. The CDR3 consists of 17 residues. The DNA of the CDR3 is TGCGCCAGCAGCCAAGATTTAGGGGCGTCCTATAATTCACCCCTCCACTTT. It is translated as CASSQDLGASYNSPLHF.

The genes are TRBV4-3 and TRBJ2-7, with D possibly matching TRBD2 (5 bases). Per the germline V gene, CDR1 is LGHNA and CDR2 is YSLEER. The CDR3 consists of 15 residues. The V end lost 0 bases, the J end lost 2 bases, and 11 bases lay between the germline ends. CDR3 nucleotides: TGCGCCAGCAGCCAAGAGGGGAGCGGTACCTACGAGCAGTACTTC. Residues: CASSQEGSGTYEQYF.

The J gene is TRBJ1-4, the V gene TRBV6-6; the D gene is possibly TRBD1 (5 bases). The ends were cut back, 7 bases at V and 8 bases at J, with 11 bases in the middle. Germline values: CDR1 MNHNY, CDR2 SVGAGI (reference sequence). The CDR3 spans 12 residues. CDR3 loop: CASTERGEKLFF. CDR3 coding DNA: TGTGCCAGCACCGAACGGGGGGAAAAACTGTTTTTT.

The chain carries TRBV6-5 and TRBJ1-1; D might be TRBD1 (6 bases). This CDR3 contains 15 residues. Germline V gene sequence: CDR1 MNHEY, CDR2 SVGAGI. V was trimmed by 5 bases and J by 3 bases, leaving 16 bases between them. The CDR3 here is CASSPRQGRDTEAFF. CDR3 coding DNA: TGTGCCAGCAGTCCCCGGCAGGGGCGCGACACTGAAGCTTTCTTT.

The chain combines TRBV6-5 with TRBJ1-4, with D uncertain. The V and J ends lost 2 bases and 0 bases respectively, with 7 bases between them. The CDR3 runs to 15 residues. Germline CDR1 is MNHEY and CDR2 is SVGAGI. CDR3 sequence (DNA): TGTGCCAGCAGTTACGAGTATGCAACTAATGAAAAACTGTTTTTT. This codes for CASSYEYATNEKLFF.

The chain has TRBV9 and TRBJ2-3; D perhaps matches TRBD1 (5 bases). CDR3 length: 15 amino acids. Germline V CDR1 and CDR2: SGDLS, YYNGEE. Trimming left V 0 bases short and J 1 base short, with 9 bases between. The CDR3 DNA follows: TGTGCCAGCAGCGTAGAGGGGTCTCGCACAGATACGCAGTATTTT. Translating it yields CASSVEGSRTDTQYF.

This clone was detected only once. V usage is TRBV4-3 and J usage is TRBJ2-7; tentative D call: TRBD2 (6 bases). This CDR3 comprises 14 residues. V shed 1 base and J shed 2 bases, with 9 bases lying between them. Germline CDR1 LGHNA, CDR2 YSLEER. CDR3 region: CASSQVAGTYEQYF. The CDR3 DNA is TGCGCCAGCAGCCAAGTCGCGGGGACCTACGAGCAGTACTTC.

CDR3 loop: CSVIIGTGYGYTF. Written as DNA, the CDR3 is TGCAGCGTGATTATTGGGACAGGGTATGGCTACACCTTC. The rearrangement uses TRBV29-1 and TRBJ1-2; TRBD1 aligns across 9 bases. The CDR3 covers 13 residues. Per germline, CDR1 SQVTM and CDR2 ANQGSEA. Losses at the gene ends were 6 bases for V and 5 bases for J; bases not matched to a gene: 7. The variable domain in full, with the rest retrieved from reference TRBV29-1 and TRBJ1-2, is SAVISQKPSRDICQRGTSLTIQCQVDSQVTMMFWYRQQPGQSLTLIATANQGSEATYESGFVIDKFPISRPNLTFSTLTVSNMSPEDSSIYLCSVIIGTGYGYTFGSGTRLTVV.

V and J are TRBV5-1 and TRBJ2-1, with 10 positions matching TRBD2. Germline trimming cut 0 bases from V and 0 bases from J; bases unmatched to any gene: 6. The germline V gene encodes CDR1 SGHRS and CDR2 YFSETQ. CDR3 size: 18 residues. The CDR3 nucleotides are TGCGCCAGCAGCTTGGGCCGCCCTAGCGGGAGCTCCTACAATGAGCAGTTCTTC. Protein sequence: CASSLGRPSGSSYNEQFF.

This chain links TRBV7-6 with TRBJ2-3; D might be TRBD2 (5 bases). The CDR3 covers 15 residues. Germline CDR1 and CDR2: SGHVS and FNYEAQ. Trimming pared 1 base from V and 2 bases from J, leaving 10 bases between. CDR3 bases: TGTGCCAGCAGCTTAGAGCCGGAGGTCACAGATACGCAGTATTTT. Encoded protein: CASSLEPEVTDTQYF.

The CDR3 DNA follows: TGTGCCAGTCGTAAGACAGGGACCTCCTACGAGCAGTACTTC. It translates to CASRKTGTSYEQYF. The genes are TRBV2 and TRBJ2-7, with TRBD1 matching over 7 bases. The length of the CDR3 is 14 residues. Germline CDR1 and CDR2: SNHLY and FYNNEI. The J segment lost 0 bases and the V segment lost 9 bases, leaving 8 bases of the junction unmatched.

The chain links TRBV13 to TRBJ2-7; 9 nucleotides match TRBD1. J was trimmed by 7 bases and V by 5 bases; bases with no gene match: 9. This CDR3 is built from 14 residues. The germline CDR1 and CDR2 sequences are PRHDT and FYEKMQ (reference sequence). The CDR3 is CASSEGQGFREQYF. The CDR3 coding sequence is TGTGCCAGCAGCGAGGGACAGGGTTTTCGGGAGCAGTACTTC.

The V call is TRBV6-5, the J call TRBJ1-2; tentatively, D is TRBD1 (6 bases). There are 13 residues in the CDR3. The V gene's germline CDR1 is MNHEY and CDR2 SVGAGI. Trimming cost V 6 bases and J 4 bases, with 12 bases left between them. CDR3 sequence (DNA): TGTGCCAGCAGGATGGGAGGGGGCTATGGCTACACCTTC. Amino acid sequence: CASRMGGGYGYTF.

This clone was seen only a few times. V and J are TRBV28 and TRBJ2-7; the match to TRBD2 covers 14 bases. Germline V CDR1 and CDR2: MDHEN, SYDVKM. The V gene end was trimmed by 3 bases and the J gene end by 2 bases; junction bases not matched to a gene: 3. The CDR3 spans 16 residues. The CDR3 bases are TGTGCCAGCAGTTTGGGACTAGCGGGGGATACCTACGAGCAGTACTTC. Translation: CASSLGLAGDTYEQYF.

The table lists this clone with a few counts. The chain joins TRBV5-6 to TRBJ1-5; 9 bases fit TRBD1. This CDR3 contains 15 residues. V lost 5 bases to trimming and J lost 4 bases; unmatched junction nucleotides: 7. CDR1 is SGHDT and CDR2 is YYEEEE in the germline V gene. CDR3 sequence reads: CASSARDRENQPQHF. CDR3 DNA: TGTGCCAGCAGTGCCCGGGACAGGGAGAATCAGCCCCAGCATTTT.

This clone was counted a single time. The chain combines TRBV18 with TRBJ2-7, with D hard to call. This CDR3 comprises 13 residues. Trimming removed 2 bases at V and 2 bases at J, with 7 bases between. Germline V CDR1 and CDR2: KGHSH, LQKENI. The CDR3 sequence is CASSPDTAYEQYF. The CDR3 bases are TGTGCCAGCTCACCAGACACGGCCTACGAGCAGTACTTC.

The gene calls are TRBV29-1 and TRBJ2-1; 11 nucleotides line up with TRBD2. The length of the CDR3 is 15 residues. Germline loops: CDR1 SQVTM, CDR2 ANQGSEA. Losses at the gene ends were 6 bases for V and 6 bases for J; bases not matched to a gene: 10. For the CDR3, the DNA is TGCAGCGTCCGAACCGATAGCGGGAGGGCCAATGAGCAGTTCTTC. Protein sequence: CSVRTDSGRANEQFF.

This rearrangement joins TRBV5-4 to TRBJ2-2; 8 positions agree with TRBD1. CDR1 and CDR2 (germline): SGHNT, YYREEE (reference sequence). CDR3 length: 16 residues. The ends lost 3 bases at V and 7 bases at J; junction bases unmatched: 11. The CDR3 is CASSWGGQGFGGELFF. CDR3 DNA: TGTGCCAGCAGCTGGGGCGGACAGGGTTTCGGCGGGGAGCTGTTTTTT.

The gene calls are TRBV27 and TRBJ2-7, with 9 positions matching TRBD1. The V gene's germline CDR1 is MNHEY and CDR2 SMNVEV (reference sequence). This CDR3 has 16 amino acids. J was trimmed by 3 bases and V by 4 bases; bases with no gene match: 10. The CDR3 reads CASSSFTGTGYYEQYF. DNA of the CDR3: TGTGCCAGCAGTTCATTCACCGGGACAGGGTACTACGAGCAGTACTTC.

There are a few counts of this clone. The J gene is TRBJ1-1, the V gene TRBV25-1, with a possible D match to TRBD1 (6 bases). This CDR3 spans 14 amino acids. V lost 4 bases and J 5 bases, leaving 14 bases between the germline ends. CDR1 and CDR2 from the germline V gene are MGHDK and SYGVNS. The CDR3 sequence is CASSGTGRGTEAFF. The CDR3 region has the DNA TGTGCCAGCAGTGGCACAGGGAGGGGAACTGAAGCTTTCTTT.

This chain links TRBV5-3 with TRBJ1-1; D not resolved. TRBV5-3 is an ORF for which the function is uncertain. CDR3 length equals 15 residues. Trimming pared 5 bases from V and 5 bases from J, leaving 19 bases between. The CDR3 coding sequence is TGTGCCAGAAGTTTCTCCTGTGGGGAGGATACTGAAGCTTTCTTT. Its translation: CARSFSCGEDTEAFF.

This clone appeared once. The chain links TRBV19 to TRBJ2-7; 8 bases map to TRBD2. V lost 3 bases to trimming and J lost 1 base; unmatched junction nucleotides: 17. The CDR3 covers 19 residues. The germline V gene encodes CDR1 LNHDA and CDR2 SQIVND (reference sequence). The CDR3 DNA follows: TGTGCCAGTAGTATCCAGGTTTACCCGGGACTAGAGGGATCCTACGAGCAGTACTTC. Its translation: CASSIQVYPGLEGSYEQYF. The variable domain in full, completed from reference TRBV19 and TRBJ2-7, reads DGGITQSPKYLFRKEGQNVTLSCEQNLNHDAMYWYRQDPGQGLRLIYYSQIVNDFQKGDIAEGYSVSREKKESFPLTVTSAQKNPTAFYLCASSIQVYPGLEGSYEQYFGPGTRLTVT.

The chain combines TRBV4-1 with TRBJ1-5; the D gene is possibly TRBD1 (5 bases). Trimming left V 1 base short and J 6 bases short, with 10 bases between. CDR3 length equals 14 residues. CDR1 is MGHRA and CDR2 is YSYEKL in the germline V gene. CDR3 protein: CASSQAGFGQPQHF. CDR3 in DNA: TGCGCCAGCAGCCAAGCAGGGTTTGGTCAGCCCCAGCATTTT.

The rearrangement links TRBV30 to TRBJ1-4; possible D gene TRBD1, 6 bases. Per the germline V gene, CDR1 is GTSNPN and CDR2 is SVGIG (reference sequence). V lost 8 bases and J 2 bases, leaving 15 bases between the germline ends. This CDR3 is built from 14 residues. CDR3 sequence reads: CATSNRETNEKLFF. CDR3 nucleotides: TGTGCCACATCTAACAGGGAGACTAATGAAAAACTGTTTTTT.

CDR3 sequence: CASSQGVGVSYNEQFF. The DNA for the CDR3 is TGTGCCAGCAGCCAAGGGGTCGGGGTGTCCTACAATGAGCAGTTCTTC. The chain has TRBV14 and TRBJ2-1; D is possibly TRBD2 (5 bases). Trimming left V 1 base short and J 1 base short, with 11 bases between. The CDR3 covers 16 residues. CDR1 and CDR2 (germline): SGHDN, FVKESK.

The chain has TRBV27 and TRBJ1-1; D unclear. The V and J ends lost 6 bases and 6 bases respectively, with 26 bases between them. The CDR3 has 17 residues. The germline V gene has CDR1 MNHEY and CDR2 SMNVEV (reference sequence). The chain's CDR3 is CASRTFLRKDGGSEAFF. The CDR3 nucleotides are TGTGCCAGCAGAACATTTCTGAGGAAGGACGGAGGGTCTGAAGCTTTCTTT.

V usage is TRBV9 and J usage is TRBJ2-7; TRBD2 agrees at 9 bases. The ends lost 3 bases at V and 0 bases at J; junction bases unmatched: 4. The CDR3 is 15 residues long. The germline V gene encodes CDR1 SGDLS and CDR2 YYNGEE. The chain's CDR3 is CASSGTSGPSYEQYF. CDR3 DNA: TGTGCCAGCAGCGGCACTAGCGGGCCCTCCTACGAGCAGTACTTC.

The chain recombines TRBV7-3 with TRBJ2-3; TRBD2 aligns across 12 bases. V lost 5 bases, J lost 1 base, and 10 bases stayed unmatched. Germline V CDR1 and CDR2: SGHTA, FQGTGA. CDR3 length equals 18 residues. CDR3 sequence: CASSLLAGGRTGTDTQYF. CDR3 coding DNA: TGTGCCAGCAGCCTACTAGCGGGGGGCCGGACAGGCACAGATACGCAGTATTTT.

The V and J genes are TRBV11-2 and TRBJ1-2; TRBD1 is a possible D gene (6 bases). This CDR3 contains 15 residues. Germline V CDR1 and CDR2: SGHAT, FQNNGV. V was pared by 4 bases and J by 4 bases, with 16 bases between. CDR3: CASSSRQEKGYGYTF. The CDR3 DNA is TGTGCCAGCAGCTCGCGACAGGAAAAGGGCTATGGCTACACCTTC.